The T cell receptor (beta chain) under discussion was sequenced for a study of vaccination effects on CD4 cells after COVID-19. Assay: immunoSEQ multiplex PCR; the TCRdb copy retains only in-frame clones and omits some. This repertoire shows about 81,000 clones, 77% found once; its top ten account for around 1.1%. Expansion with viral peptide pools was applied to antigen-specific CD4+ T cells by the ViraFEST assay prior to sequencing. Following culture for about ten days, CD4+ T cells were isolated. The cohort was immunized with two doses of either the BNT162b2 or mRNA-1273 vaccine. Trimming removed 0 bases from V and 1 base from J, with 9 bases in between. Germline CDR1 is MGHRA and CDR2 is YSYEKL. The CDR3 sequence is 15 residues long. On this clone itself: Antigen unknown.

This rearrangement joins TRBV4-1 to TRBJ1-2, with D hard to call. The clonotype originates from a human donor who received a COVID-19 vaccine. The sequenced sample was CD4+ T cells from PBMCs cultured with HCoV-OC43 spike peptides, obtained after COVID-19 vaccination. Regarding subset: HCoV-OC43 spike overlapping peptide pool stimulation. The CDR3 DNA reads as TGCGCCAGCAGCCAAGAACTGTACAATAACTATGGCTACACCTTC. Its translation: CASSQELYNNYGYTF.